The clone carrying this TCR beta chain was observed once. Sequenced by immunoSEQ multiplex PCR; TCRdb stores in-frame clones only, minus some. The table lists roughly 300,000 clones, 85% of them singletons, with around 2.5% in the top ten. The data are from a study of blood T cell repertoires in COVID-19. J was trimmed by 7 bases and V by 6 bases; bases with no gene match: 7. CDR3 size: 15 residues. The germline V gene has CDR1 MNHEY and CDR2 SVGAGI. The sequenced material came from PBMCs or T cells enriched from blood (not recorded which). V gene TRBV6-5 combines with J gene TRBJ1-6; 9 bases are shared with TRBD1. The receptor was isolated from a woman between 50 and 59 years old who had recovered from COVID-19. CDR3 coding DNA: TGTGCCAGCAGGCTGTCGACAGGGGGGAATTCACCCCTCCACTTT. Its translation is CASRLSTGGNSPLHF.